The 28 T cell receptor beta chains presented below share a single source sample, sequenced in a study of blood T cell repertoires in COVID-19 (TCRdb year 2020). The library was prepared using the immunoSEQ multiplex PCR assay. Not all clones reach the TCRdb copy of this immuneACCESS table, which keeps in-frame sequences only. Checked studies attribute under half of the gap to unresolved V genes and leave the rest unexplained. Across this sample there are 110,000 to 150,000 clones, with around 80% seen only once. The biggest ten clones account for roughly 5.6% of the sample. Sequenced material: PBMCs or T cells enriched from blood (not recorded which). These receptors were taken from a woman between 50 and 59 years old who had recovered from COVID-19.

The chain links TRBV10-3 to TRBJ1-6, with D unresolved. The CDR3 runs 17 residues. V was trimmed by 0 bases and J by 7 bases, leaving 16 bases between them. Germline V CDR1 and CDR2: ENHRY, SYGVKD. CDR3 region: CAISESGPSGLNSPLHF. DNA for the CDR3: TGTGCCATCAGTGAGTCTGGTCCCTCGGGGTTGAATTCACCCCTCCACTTT.

The chain employs TRBV27 and TRBJ1-5; TRBD1 matches at 9 bases. This CDR3 is 16 amino acids long. Trimming cost V 5 bases and J 3 bases; bases outside gene matches: 8. Germline lookup yields CDR1 MNHEY and CDR2 SMNVEV (reference sequence). The CDR3 DNA reads as TGTGCCAGCAGTAGACTAGGGACAGGGTTCAATCAGCCCCAGCATTTT. This codes for CASSRLGTGFNQPQHF.

The CDR3 is CASRDGDSPEQYF. CDR3 bases: TGTGCCAGCAGGGACGGAGACAGTCCCGAGCAGTACTTC. V gene TRBV16 combines with J gene TRBJ2-7; D perhaps matches TRBD1 (5 bases). Per germline, CDR1 KGHSY and CDR2 FQNENV. V was trimmed by 6 bases and J by 6 bases, leaving 15 bases between them. The CDR3 has 13 amino acids.

This clone came up once. CDR3 protein: CASSPLSSGANVLTF. CDR3 DNA sequence: TGTGCCAGCAGTCCACTGTCCTCTGGGGCCAACGTCCTGACTTTC. V is TRBV14 and J is TRBJ2-6; D is undetermined. V was clipped by 6 bases and J by 0 bases, with 9 bases between them. CDR1 is SGHDN and CDR2 is FVKESK in the germline V gene. CDR3 size: 15 residues. The whole variable domain, filled in from reference TRBV14 and TRBJ2-6, reads EAGVTQFPSHSVIEKGQTVTLRCDPISGHDNLYWYRRVMGKEIKFLLHFVKESKQDESGMPNNRFLAERTGGTYSTLKVQPAELEDSGVYFCASSPLSSGANVLTFGAGSRLTVL.

V usage is TRBV7-2 and J usage is TRBJ2-1; D not resolved. This CDR3 has 15 amino acids. Germline V gene sequence: CDR1 SGHTA, CDR2 FQGNSA. V lost 3 bases to trimming and J lost 0 bases, with 9 bases between them. CDR3 protein: CASSLTTSSYNEQFF. CDR3 DNA sequence: TGTGCCAGCAGCTTGACAACGAGCTCCTACAATGAGCAGTTCTTC.

This clone ranks as medium-sized (0.01 to 0.1%). V and J are TRBV11-2 and TRBJ2-7; 9 nucleotides align to TRBD1. Losses at the gene ends were 5 bases for V and 4 bases for J; bases not matched to a gene: 3. This CDR3 is 13 amino acids long. Germline loops: CDR1 SGHAT, CDR2 FQNNGV. The CDR3 region is CASSLGTGYEQYV. DNA for the CDR3: TGTGCCAGCAGCCTGGGGACAGGGTACGAGCAGTACGTC.

This chain connects TRBV10-1 to TRBJ2-5; 7 positions agree with TRBD1. The CDR3 has 15 amino acids. Germline V gives CDR1 WNHNN, CDR2 SYGVQD (reference sequence). V shed 0 bases and J 2 bases; nucleotides not matched to a gene: 3. The CDR3 loop is CASSESNRGQETQYF. DNA for the CDR3: TGCGCCAGCAGTGAGTCCAACAGGGGTCAAGAGACCCAGTACTTC.

CDR3 nucleotide sequence: TGCGCCAGCAGCTTGGAAGCGCTCAATGAAAAACTGTTTTTT. Its translation: CASSLEALNEKLFF. This chain links TRBV5-1 with TRBJ1-4; no clear D. The germline V gene has CDR1 SGHRS and CDR2 YFSETQ. The CDR3 covers 14 residues. Trimming removed 0 bases at V and 5 bases at J, with 8 bases between.

The genes are TRBV6-5 and TRBJ1-2, with D perhaps TRBD1 (5 bases). The CDR3 extends over 15 amino acids. V was cut by 10 bases and J by 1 base, with 19 bases left in between. Germline assignment: CDR1 MNHEY and CDR2 SVGAGI. CDR3 sequence reads: CATSPSGLNNYGYTF. The CDR3 DNA reads as TGTGCCACCTCCCCGTCGGGACTGAATAACTATGGCTACACCTTC.

This clone has more than one count but fewer than ten. The chain combines TRBV2 with TRBJ1-6; D might be TRBD1 (5 bases). CDR1 and CDR2 (germline): SNHLY, FYNNEI. V was shortened by 8 bases and J by 8 bases, with 16 bases between the two germline ends. The CDR3 sequence is 14 residues long. The CDR3 coding sequence is TGTGCCAGCGAGGAGGGGCAGGGAGATTCACCCCTCCACTTT. Translating gives CASEEGQGDSPLHF.

This chain joins TRBV5-1 and TRBJ2-3; 10 bases are a match to TRBD2. Trimming cost V 4 bases and J 0 bases; bases outside gene matches: 8. This CDR3 has 17 residues. Germline V gene lookup returns CDR1 SGHRS and CDR2 YFSETQ. The CDR3 coding sequence is TGCGCCAGCAGCAGACGCCAGCGGGGGGGTAGCACAGATACGCAGTATTTT. It specifies CASSRRQRGGSTDTQYF.

With respect to this clone: Other nucleotide sequences in the sample specify the same CDR3. The chain employs TRBV5-1 and TRBJ2-5; 10 bases are a match to TRBD2. CDR1 SGHRS and CDR2 YFSETQ come from the germline V gene. V was pared by 0 bases and J by 2 bases, with 4 bases of the junction left unmatched. The CDR3 covers 16 residues. The DNA for the CDR3 is TGCGCCAGCAGCTTGGTATCTAGCGGGGGACAAGAGACCCAGTACTTC. It yields the protein CASSLVSSGGQETQYF.

The V and J genes are TRBV2 and TRBJ1-4; D remains ambiguous. V was trimmed by 7 bases and J by 6 bases, leaving 15 bases between them. Germline loops: CDR1 SNHLY, CDR2 FYNNEI. The CDR3 sequence is 14 residues long. For the CDR3, the DNA is TGTGCCAGCAATTTGGAGAGGGTCGATGAAAAACTGTTTTTT. It codes for CASNLERVDEKLFF.

The V and J genes are TRBV12-2 and TRBJ2-7; no check of the table's D call, TRBD2, against the DNA was made. TRBV12-2 is a listed pseudogene. The CDR3 runs to 17 residues. The CDR3 sequence is CASRLWRGLADSYEQYV. CDR3 coding DNA: TGTGCAAGTCGCTTATGGCGCGGGCTAGCGGACTCCTACGAGCAGTACGTC.

The chain links TRBV7-2 to TRBJ1-5; D is unresolved. Trimming shortened V by 2 bases and J by 0 bases, and 11 bases separated the two germline ends. Per the germline V gene, CDR1 is SGHTA and CDR2 is FQGNSA. CDR3 length: 16 residues. The CDR3 here is CASSLSPPYSNQPQHF. CDR3 bases: TGTGCCAGCAGCTTAAGCCCCCCTTATAGCAATCAGCCCCAGCATTTT.

V usage is TRBV2 and J usage is TRBJ2-5, with 9 bases matching TRBD1. The CDR3 loop spans 14 amino acids. The germline gives CDR1 SNHLY, CDR2 FYNNEI. V trimming: 4 bases; J trimming: 5 bases; junction bases outside the gene matches: 5. In DNA, the CDR3 is TGTGCCAGCAGTGGTACAGGGGGCAGGGAGACCCAGTACTTC. Its translation is CASSGTGGRETQYF.

The chain joins TRBV6-5 to TRBJ2-5, with D unclear. Trimming left V 6 bases short and J 0 bases short, with 5 bases between. This CDR3 comprises 12 residues. Per germline, CDR1 MNHEY and CDR2 SVGAGI. This chain's CDR3 is CASRSYQETQYF. The CDR3, as DNA: TGTGCCAGCAGATCGTACCAAGAGACCCAGTACTTC.

V and J are TRBV28 and TRBJ2-7, with D tentatively TRBD1 (5 bases). Per germline, CDR1 MDHEN and CDR2 SYDVKM. V dropped 6 bases and J dropped 3 bases, with 12 bases sitting between them. The CDR3 covers 13 residues. Here the CDR3 DNA reads TGTGCCAGCAGGACGACAGAGAACTACGAGCAGTACGTC. Amino acids: CASRTTENYEQYV.

As concerns this clone: The CDR3 does not end in the conserved phenylalanine or tryptophan, so this is likely a read error. No DNA is shown, since the ends of the CDR3 on it are uncertain; the CDR3 is the one TCRdb lists. The V call is TRBV3-1 (or the pseudogene TRBV3-2), the J call TRBJ1-6; TRBD1, the table's D call, lacks a check against the DNA. CDR1 and CDR2 (germline): LGHDT, YNNKEL (reference sequence). The CDR3 sequence runs 12 residues, both termini included. The CDR3 here is CASSQGGRTPRI.

This chain uses TRBV2 with TRBJ2-4; weak D call: TRBD2 (7 bases). Per the germline V gene, CDR1 is SNHLY and CDR2 is FYNNEI. CDR3 length: 21 amino acids. The CDR3, as DNA: TGTGCGGGGGCGGGGGCCAAATACCGTGGGGCTGACGACCTAGCCAAAAACATTCAGTACTTC. It specifies CAGAGAKYRGADDLAKNIQYF.

The chain combines TRBV28 with TRBJ1-4; D possibly corresponds to TRBD1 (5 bases). CDR1 is MDHEN, CDR2 SYDVKM, per germline. The V gene lost 6 bases and the J gene lost 8 bases, with 22 bases spanning the gap. The CDR3 loop spans 16 amino acids. The CDR3: CASRDTMAGDIEKLFF. Written as DNA, the CDR3 is TGTGCCAGCAGGGACACTATGGCGGGGGATATCGAAAAACTGTTTTTT.

The chain has TRBV6-4 and TRBJ1-6; D is perhaps TRBD1 (6 bases). The germline V and J ends were trimmed by 7 bases and 5 bases, with 27 bases remaining between them. The germline CDR1 and CDR2 sequences are MRHNA and SNTAGT. The CDR3 runs to 19 residues. CDR3 coding DNA: TGTGCCAGCATACAGGACAGACTTGGGCGCCTTTCGAATAATTCACCCCTCCACTTT. Its translation: CASIQDRLGRLSNNSPLHF.

This chain uses TRBV18 with TRBJ1-1; a weak D match, TRBD1 (6 bases). Trimming shortened V by 0 bases and J by 5 bases, and 13 bases separated the two germline ends. CDR1 KGHSH and CDR2 LQKENI come from the germline V gene. This CDR3 comprises 15 residues. CDR3 DNA sequence: TGTGCCAGCTCACCACCAGCAGGGGCAAGGACTGAAGCTTTCTTT. Translating gives CASSPPAGARTEAFF.

The V and J genes are TRBV28 and TRBJ2-1; TRBD2 agrees at 12 bases. This CDR3 is built from 15 residues. With V trimmed by 6 bases and J by 6 bases, 6 bases remained unmatched. CDR1 is MDHEN, CDR2 SYDVKM, per germline. This CDR3 reads CASSTLAGGTNEQFF. CDR3 sequence (DNA): TGTGCCAGCAGCACCCTAGCGGGGGGGACCAATGAGCAGTTCTTC.

This clone came up once. The chain joins TRBV18 to TRBJ1-1, with unresolved D. The CDR3 totals 14 residues. V lost 5 bases, J lost 2 bases, and 12 bases lay in between. Germline assignment: CDR1 KGHSH and CDR2 LQKENI. The CDR3 here is CASSANGVNTEAFF. The CDR3 nucleotides read TGTGCCAGCTCAGCTAACGGAGTTAACACTGAAGCTTTCTTT.

The chain is built from TRBV6-2 or TRBV6-3 and TRBJ1-1, with TRBD1 matching over 9 bases. CDR3 length: 17 residues. CDR1 is MNHEY, CDR2 SVGEGT, per germline. J lost 0 bases, V lost 0 bases, and 5 bases had no gene match. The DNA of the CDR3 is TGTGCCAGCAGTTACTCCAGGGACAGGGCCTTGAACACTGAAGCTTTCTTT. This translates into CASSYSRDRALNTEAFF.

The chain joins TRBV3-1 (or the pseudogene TRBV3-2) to TRBJ1-3; no firm D call. Per the germline V gene, CDR1 is LGHDT and CDR2 is YNNKEL (reference sequence). V was clipped by 4 bases and J by 2 bases, with 9 bases between them. CDR3 size: 14 residues. DNA for the CDR3: TGTGCCAGCAGCCTGGGGAGAACTGGAAACACCATATATTTT. Translated, it gives CASSLGRTGNTIYF.

The chain joins TRBV5-4 to TRBJ2-1; no definite D call. Between the trimmed V and J ends, which lost 3 bases and 8 bases, there was a span of 18 bases. The germline V gene has CDR1 SGHNT and CDR2 YYREEE (reference sequence). The CDR3 loop spans 15 amino acids. The CDR3 bases are TGTGCCAGCAGCTCCTCCTTGTTACGACACGATGAGCAGTTCTTC. This sequence encodes CASSSSLLRHDEQFF.